The entry below gives a single T cell receptor (beta chain) sequence along with its context. CDR3 length equals 15 residues. Germline-derived CDR1 and CDR2 are LGHNA and YSLEER. After removal of 1 base from V and 8 bases from J, the junction contained 6 bases not matched to a gene. Produced via immunoSEQ multiplex PCR; TCRdb's table is partial and in-frame only. Found here are 140,000 to 150,000 clones, 70% to 90% of them singletons; the top ten hold roughly 4.3%. Enrolled through a virtual design, the participants were between roughly 18 and 95 years of age and came from about two dozen US areas. This record belongs to a study of blood T cell repertoires in COVID-19. The overall study: COVID-19 samples from acute and convalescent phases originated in the United States, Italy and Spain. PBMCs, B-cell-depleted T cells, or T cells were the source of the cDNA or gDNA that made up the material.

The source of this sequence is a man aged 50 or older who had recovered from COVID-19. The rearrangement links TRBV4-3 to TRBJ2-4; 9 positions match TRBD1. The sample comprised PBMCs or T cells enriched from blood (not recorded which). The CDR3 DNA sequence: TGCGCCAGCAGCCAAGCCACAGGGGGCTTAGACATTCAGTACTTC. Translated, it gives CASSQATGGLDIQYF.